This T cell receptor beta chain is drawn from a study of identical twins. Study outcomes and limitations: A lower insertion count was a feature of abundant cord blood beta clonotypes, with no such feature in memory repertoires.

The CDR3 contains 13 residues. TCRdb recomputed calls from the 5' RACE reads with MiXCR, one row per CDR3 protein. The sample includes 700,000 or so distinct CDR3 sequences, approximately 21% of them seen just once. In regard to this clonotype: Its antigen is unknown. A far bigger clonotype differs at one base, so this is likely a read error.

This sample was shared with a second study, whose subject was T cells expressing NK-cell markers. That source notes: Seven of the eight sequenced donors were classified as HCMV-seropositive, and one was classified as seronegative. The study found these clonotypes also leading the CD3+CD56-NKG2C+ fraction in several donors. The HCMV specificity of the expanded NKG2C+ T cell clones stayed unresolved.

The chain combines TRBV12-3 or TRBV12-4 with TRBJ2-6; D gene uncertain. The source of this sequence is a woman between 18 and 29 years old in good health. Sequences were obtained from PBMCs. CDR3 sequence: CACSFSGANVLTF. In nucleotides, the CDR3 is TGTGCCTGCAGCTTTTCTGGGGCCAACGTCCTGACTTTC.